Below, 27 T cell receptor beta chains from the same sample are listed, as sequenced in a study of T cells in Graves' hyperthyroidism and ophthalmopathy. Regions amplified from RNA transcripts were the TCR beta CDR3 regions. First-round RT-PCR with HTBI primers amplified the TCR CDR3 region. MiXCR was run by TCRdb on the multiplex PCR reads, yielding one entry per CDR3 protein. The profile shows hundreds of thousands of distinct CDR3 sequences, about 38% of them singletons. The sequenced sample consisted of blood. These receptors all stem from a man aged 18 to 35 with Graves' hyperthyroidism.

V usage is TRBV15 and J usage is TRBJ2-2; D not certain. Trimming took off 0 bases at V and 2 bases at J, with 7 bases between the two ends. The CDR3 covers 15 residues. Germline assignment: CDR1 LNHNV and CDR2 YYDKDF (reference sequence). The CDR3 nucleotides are TGTGCCACCAGCAGAGATCTAGTCAACACCGGGGAGCTGTTTTTT. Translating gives CATSRDLVNTGELFF.

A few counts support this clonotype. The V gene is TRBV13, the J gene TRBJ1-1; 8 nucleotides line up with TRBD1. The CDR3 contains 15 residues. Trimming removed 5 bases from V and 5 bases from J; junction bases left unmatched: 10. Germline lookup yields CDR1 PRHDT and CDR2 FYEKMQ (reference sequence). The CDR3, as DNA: TGTGCCAGCAGCCCCGGGACAGGTTCACGGACTGAAGCTTTCTTT. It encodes CASSPGTGSRTEAFF. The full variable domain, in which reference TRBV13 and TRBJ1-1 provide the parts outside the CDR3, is AAGVIQSPRHLIKEKRETATLKCYPIPRHDTVYWYQQGPGQDPQFLISFYEKMQSDKGSIPDRFSAQQFSDYHSELNMSSLELGDSALYFCASSPGTGSRTEAFFGQGTRLTVV.

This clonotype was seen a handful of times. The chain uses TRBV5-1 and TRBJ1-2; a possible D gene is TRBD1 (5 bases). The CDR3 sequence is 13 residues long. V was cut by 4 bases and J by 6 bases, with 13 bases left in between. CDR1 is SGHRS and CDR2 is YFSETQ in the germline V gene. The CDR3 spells CASSPPGVDGYTF. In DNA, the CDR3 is TGCGCCAGCAGCCCGCCGGGGGTCGATGGCTACACCTTC. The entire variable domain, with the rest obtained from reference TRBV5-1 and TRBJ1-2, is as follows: KAGVTQTPRYLIKTRGQQVTLSCSPISGHRSVSWYQQTPGQGLQFLFEYFSETQRNKGNFPGRFSGRQFSNSRSEMNVSTLELGDSALYLCASSPPGVDGYTFGSGTRLTVV.

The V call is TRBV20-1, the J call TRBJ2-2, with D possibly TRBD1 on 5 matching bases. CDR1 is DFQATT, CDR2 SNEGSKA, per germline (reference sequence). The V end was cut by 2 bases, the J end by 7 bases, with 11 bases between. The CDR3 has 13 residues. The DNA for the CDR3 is TGCAGTGCTAGAATGACAGTTGGCGGGGAGCTGTTTTTT. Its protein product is CSARMTVGGELFF.

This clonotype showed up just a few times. In DNA, the CDR3 is TGTGCCAGTAGTACCGGACAGGGCGGGGACGAGCAGTACTTC. It is translated as CASSTGQGGDEQYF. The chain uses TRBV19 and TRBJ2-7; 8 positions agree with TRBD1. Germline V CDR1 and CDR2: LNHDA, SQIVND (reference sequence). This CDR3 spans 14 amino acids. V shed 4 bases, J shed 5 bases, and the junction held 7 bases outside the gene matches.

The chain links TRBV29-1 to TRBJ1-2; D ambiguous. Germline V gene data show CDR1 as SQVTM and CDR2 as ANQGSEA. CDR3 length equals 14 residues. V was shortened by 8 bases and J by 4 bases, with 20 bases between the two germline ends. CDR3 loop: CSTRTGSEFYGYTF. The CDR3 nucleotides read TGCAGCACCCGGACGGGATCCGAATTCTATGGCTACACCTTC. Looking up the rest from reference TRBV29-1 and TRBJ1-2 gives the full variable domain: SAVISQKPSRDICQRGTSLTIQCQVDSQVTMMFWYRQQPGQSLTLIATANQGSEATYESGFVIDKFPISRPNLTFSTLTVSNMSPEDSSIYLCSTRTGSEFYGYTFGSGTRLTVV.

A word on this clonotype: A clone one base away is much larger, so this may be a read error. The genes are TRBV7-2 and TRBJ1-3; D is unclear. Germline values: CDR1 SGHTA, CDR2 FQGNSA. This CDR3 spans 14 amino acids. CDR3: CAGRDGRSGNTIYF. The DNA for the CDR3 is TGTGCCGGCAGAGACGGTCGCTCTGGAAACACCATATATTTT. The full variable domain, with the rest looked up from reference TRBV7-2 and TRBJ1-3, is GAGVSQSPSNKVTEKGKDVELRCDPISGHTALYWYRQSLGQGLEFLIYFQGNSAPDKSGLPSDRFSAERTGGSVSTLTIQRTQQEDSAVYLCAGRDGRSGNTIYFGEGSWLTVV.

The CDR3 nucleotides read TGTGCCAGCAGCCAAGGAACGGGACGGCTACGAGAGCAGTACTTC. Amino acid sequence: CASSQGTGRLREQYF. The rearrangement joins TRBV5-8 to TRBJ2-7; possibly TRBD1 or TRBD2 for D (5 bases each). The CDR3 sequence is 15 residues long. Trimming removed 4 bases from V and 7 bases from J, with 21 bases in between. Germline V gives CDR1 SGHTS, CDR2 YDEGEE.

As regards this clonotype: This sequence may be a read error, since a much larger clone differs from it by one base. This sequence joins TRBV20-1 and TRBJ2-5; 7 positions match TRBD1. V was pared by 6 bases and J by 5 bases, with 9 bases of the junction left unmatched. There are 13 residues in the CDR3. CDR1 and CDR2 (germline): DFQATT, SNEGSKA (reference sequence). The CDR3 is CSAIQGIGETQYF. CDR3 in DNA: TGCAGTGCCATACAGGGGATTGGGGAGACCCAGTACTTC.

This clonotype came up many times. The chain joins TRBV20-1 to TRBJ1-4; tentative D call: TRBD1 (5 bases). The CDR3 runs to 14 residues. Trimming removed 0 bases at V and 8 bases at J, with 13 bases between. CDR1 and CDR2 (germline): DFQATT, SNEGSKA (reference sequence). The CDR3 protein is CSARDPRVDEKLFF. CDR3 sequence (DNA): TGCAGTGCTAGAGATCCCAGGGTGGACGAAAAACTGTTTTTT.

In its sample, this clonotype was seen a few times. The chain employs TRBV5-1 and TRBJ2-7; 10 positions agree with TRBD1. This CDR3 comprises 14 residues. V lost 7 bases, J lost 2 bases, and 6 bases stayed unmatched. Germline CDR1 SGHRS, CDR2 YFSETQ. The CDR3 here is CASEPGQGTYEQYF. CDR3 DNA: TGCGCCAGCGAGCCGGGACAGGGGACCTACGAGCAGTACTTC.

The CDR3 reads CASGGAGSAYEQYF. DNA of the CDR3: TGTGCCAGCGGGGGGGCCGGATCGGCCTACGAGCAGTACTTC. The rearrangement joins TRBV11-3 to TRBJ2-7; D perhaps matches TRBD2 (7 bases). The CDR3 loop spans 14 amino acids. Germline V gene sequence: CDR1 SGHNT, CDR2 YENEEA. Trimming took 8 bases from V and 2 from J, leaving 16 bases between them.

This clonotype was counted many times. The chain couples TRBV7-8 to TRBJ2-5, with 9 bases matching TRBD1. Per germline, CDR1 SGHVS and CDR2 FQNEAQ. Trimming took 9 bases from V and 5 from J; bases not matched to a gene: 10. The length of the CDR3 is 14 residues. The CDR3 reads CASFLIGTGETQYF. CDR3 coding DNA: TGTGCCAGTTTCCTCATCGGGACAGGGGAGACCCAGTACTTC.

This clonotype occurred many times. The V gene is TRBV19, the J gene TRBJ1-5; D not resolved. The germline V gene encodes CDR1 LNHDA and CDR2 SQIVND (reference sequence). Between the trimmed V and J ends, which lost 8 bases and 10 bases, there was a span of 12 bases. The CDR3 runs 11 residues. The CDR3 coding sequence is TGTGCCAGTGGGATAGGGAGCCCCCAGCATTTT. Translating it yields CASGIGSPQHF.

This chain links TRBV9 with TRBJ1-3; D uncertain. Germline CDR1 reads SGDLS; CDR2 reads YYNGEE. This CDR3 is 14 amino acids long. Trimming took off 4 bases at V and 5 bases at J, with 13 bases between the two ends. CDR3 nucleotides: TGTGCCAGCAGCCCGCGTGACGGGCGAAACACCATATATTTT. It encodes CASSPRDGRNTIYF.

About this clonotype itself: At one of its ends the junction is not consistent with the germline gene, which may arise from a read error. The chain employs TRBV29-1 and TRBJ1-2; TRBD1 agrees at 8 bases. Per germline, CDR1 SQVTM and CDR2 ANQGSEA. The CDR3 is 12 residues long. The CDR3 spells CSVVGGGQGFTF. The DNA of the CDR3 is TGCAGCGTTGTGGGGGGAGGACAGGGCTTCACCTTC.

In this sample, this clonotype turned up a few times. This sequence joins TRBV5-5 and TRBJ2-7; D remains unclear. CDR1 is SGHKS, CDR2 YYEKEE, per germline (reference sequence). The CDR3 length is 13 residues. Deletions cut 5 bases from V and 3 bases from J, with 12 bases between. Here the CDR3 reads CASRHPLLYEQYF. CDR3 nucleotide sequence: TGTGCCAGCAGGCATCCGCTTCTCTACGAGCAGTACTTC.

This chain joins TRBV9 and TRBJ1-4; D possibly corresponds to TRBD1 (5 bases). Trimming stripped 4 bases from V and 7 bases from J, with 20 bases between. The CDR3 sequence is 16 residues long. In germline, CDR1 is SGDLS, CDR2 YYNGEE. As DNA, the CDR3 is TGTGCCAGCAGCCCCGGGGGGGGAGTGATTGGTGAAAAACTGTTTTTT. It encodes CASSPGGGVIGEKLFF.

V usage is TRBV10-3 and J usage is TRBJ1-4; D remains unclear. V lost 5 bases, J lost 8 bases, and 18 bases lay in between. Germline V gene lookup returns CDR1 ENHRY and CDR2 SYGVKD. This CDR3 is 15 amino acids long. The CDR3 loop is CAISNTASVTEKLFF. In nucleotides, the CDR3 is TGTGCCATCAGTAATACAGCTTCCGTAACCGAAAAACTGTTTTTT.

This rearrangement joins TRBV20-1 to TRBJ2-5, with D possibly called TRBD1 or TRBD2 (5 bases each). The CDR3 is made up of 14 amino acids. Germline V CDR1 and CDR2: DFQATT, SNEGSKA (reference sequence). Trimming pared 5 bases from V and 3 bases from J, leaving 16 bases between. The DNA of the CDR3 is TGCAGTGCTCCTCCCGGGACCATTGAAGAGACCCAGTACTTC. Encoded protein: CSAPPGTIEETQYF.

The CDR3 DNA reads TGTGCCAGCAGTGTTCCGGGACACCTTAACTATGGCTACACCTTC. Amino acid sequence: CASSVPGHLNYGYTF. The chain is built from TRBV25-1 and TRBJ1-2, with D possibly being TRBD1 (6 bases). The germline V gene encodes CDR1 MGHDK and CDR2 SYGVNS. Trimming took off 4 bases at V and 1 base at J, with 13 bases between the two ends. The CDR3 covers 15 residues.

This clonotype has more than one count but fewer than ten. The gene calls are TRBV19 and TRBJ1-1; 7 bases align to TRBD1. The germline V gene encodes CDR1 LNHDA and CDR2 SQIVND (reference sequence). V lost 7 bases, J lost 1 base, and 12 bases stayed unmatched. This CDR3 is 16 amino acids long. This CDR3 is CASIPGSRGGNTEAFF. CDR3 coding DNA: TGTGCCAGTATCCCCGGTTCCAGGGGGGGGAACACTGAAGCTTTCTTT.

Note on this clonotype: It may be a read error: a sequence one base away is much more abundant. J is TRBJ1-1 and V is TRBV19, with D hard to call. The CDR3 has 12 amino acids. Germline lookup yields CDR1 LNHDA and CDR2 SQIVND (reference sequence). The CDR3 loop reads CASSMLNAEAFF. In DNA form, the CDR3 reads TGTGCCAGTAGTATGCTGAACGCTGAAGCTTTCTTT.

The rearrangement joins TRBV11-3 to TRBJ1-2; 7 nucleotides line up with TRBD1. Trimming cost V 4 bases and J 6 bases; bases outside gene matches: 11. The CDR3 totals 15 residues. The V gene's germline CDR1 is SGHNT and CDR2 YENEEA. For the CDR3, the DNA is TGTGCCAGCAGCTATACAGGGGAAGGTGACCATGGCTACACCTTC. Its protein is CASSYTGEGDHGYTF.

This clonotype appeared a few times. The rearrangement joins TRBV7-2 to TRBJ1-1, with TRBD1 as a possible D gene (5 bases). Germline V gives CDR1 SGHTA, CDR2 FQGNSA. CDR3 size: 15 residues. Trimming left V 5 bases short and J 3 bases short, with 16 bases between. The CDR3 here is CASSTWTSRDTEAFF. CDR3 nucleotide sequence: TGTGCCAGCAGCACCTGGACATCGAGAGACACTGAAGCTTTCTTT.

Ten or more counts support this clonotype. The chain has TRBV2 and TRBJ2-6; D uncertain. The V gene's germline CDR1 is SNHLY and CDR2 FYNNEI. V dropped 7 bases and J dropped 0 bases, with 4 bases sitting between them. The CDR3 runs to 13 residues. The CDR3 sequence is CASMGSGANVLTF. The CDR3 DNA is TGTGCCAGCATGGGCTCTGGGGCCAACGTCCTGACTTTC.

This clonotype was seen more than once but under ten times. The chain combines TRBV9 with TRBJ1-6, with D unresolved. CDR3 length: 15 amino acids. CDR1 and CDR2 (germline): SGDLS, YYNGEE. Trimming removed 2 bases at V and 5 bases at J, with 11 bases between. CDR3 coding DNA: TGTGCCAGCAGCGTGACACCCGGGGATAATTCACCCCTCCACTTT. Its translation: CASSVTPGDNSPLHF.